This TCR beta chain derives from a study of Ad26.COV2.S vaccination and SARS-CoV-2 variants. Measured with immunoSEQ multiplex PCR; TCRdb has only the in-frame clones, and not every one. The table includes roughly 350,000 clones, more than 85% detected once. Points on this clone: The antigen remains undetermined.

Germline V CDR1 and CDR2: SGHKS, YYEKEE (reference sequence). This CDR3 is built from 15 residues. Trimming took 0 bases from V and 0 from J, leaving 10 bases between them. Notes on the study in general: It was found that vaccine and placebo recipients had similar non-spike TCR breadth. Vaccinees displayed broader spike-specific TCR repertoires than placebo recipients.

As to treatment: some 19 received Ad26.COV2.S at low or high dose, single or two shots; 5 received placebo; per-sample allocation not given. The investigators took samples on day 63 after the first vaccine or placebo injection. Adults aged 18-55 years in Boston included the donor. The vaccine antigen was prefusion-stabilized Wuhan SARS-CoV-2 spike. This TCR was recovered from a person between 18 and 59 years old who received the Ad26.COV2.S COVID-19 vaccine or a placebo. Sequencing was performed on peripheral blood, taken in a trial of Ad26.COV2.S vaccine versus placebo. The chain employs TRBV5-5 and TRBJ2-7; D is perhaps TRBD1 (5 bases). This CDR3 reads CASSLDGRGSYEQYF. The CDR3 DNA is TGTGCCAGCAGCTTGGACGGAAGGGGCTCCTACGAGCAGTACTTC.